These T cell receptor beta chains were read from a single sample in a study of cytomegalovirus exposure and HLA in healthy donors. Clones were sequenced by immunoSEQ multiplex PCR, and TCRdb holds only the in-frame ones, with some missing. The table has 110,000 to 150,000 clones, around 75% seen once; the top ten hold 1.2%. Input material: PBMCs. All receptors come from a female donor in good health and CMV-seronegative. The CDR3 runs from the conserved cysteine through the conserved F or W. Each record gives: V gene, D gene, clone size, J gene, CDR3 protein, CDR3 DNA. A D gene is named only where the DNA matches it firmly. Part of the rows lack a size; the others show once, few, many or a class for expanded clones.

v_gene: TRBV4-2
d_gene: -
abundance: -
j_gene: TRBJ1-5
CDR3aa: CASSQETSVAGNQPQHF
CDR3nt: TGTGCCAGCAGCCAAGAGACCTCGGTGGCGGGTAATCAGCCCCAGCATTTT

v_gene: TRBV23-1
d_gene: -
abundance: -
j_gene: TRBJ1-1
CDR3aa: CASSPYTEAFF
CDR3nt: TGCGCCAGCAGCCCATACACTGAAGCTTTCTTT

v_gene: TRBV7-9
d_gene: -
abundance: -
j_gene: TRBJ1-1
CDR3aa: CASSRKPQGTEAFF
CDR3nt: TGTGCCAGCAGCCGGAAGCCCCAGGGCACTGAAGCTTTCTTT

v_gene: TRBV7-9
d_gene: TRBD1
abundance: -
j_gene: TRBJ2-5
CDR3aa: CASSLGDRGLQETQYF
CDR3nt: TGTGCCAGCAGCTTAGGGGACAGGGGCCTCCAAGAGACCCAGTACTTC

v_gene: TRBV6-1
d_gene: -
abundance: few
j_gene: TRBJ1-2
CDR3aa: CASSTNSYGYTF
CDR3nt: TGTGCCAGCAGTACAAATTCCTATGGCTACACCTTC

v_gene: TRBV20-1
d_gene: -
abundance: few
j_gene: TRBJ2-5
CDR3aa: CSGTRQETQYF
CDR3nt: TGCAGTGGTACTAGGCAAGAGACCCAGTACTTC

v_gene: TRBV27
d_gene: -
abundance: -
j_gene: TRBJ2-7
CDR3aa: CASSPIAKIPYEQYF
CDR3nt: TGTGCCAGCAGTCCCATAGCGAAGATTCCCTACGAGCAGTACTTC

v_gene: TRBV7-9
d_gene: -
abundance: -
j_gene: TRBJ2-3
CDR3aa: CASSPRELAGTDTQYF
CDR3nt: TGTGCCAGCAGCCCCCGGGAATTAGCGGGCACAGATACGCAGTATTTT

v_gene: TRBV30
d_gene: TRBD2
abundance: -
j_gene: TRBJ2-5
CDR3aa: CAWSSGVQETQYF
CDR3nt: TGTGCCTGGAGCAGCGGGGTTCAAGAGACCCAGTACTTC

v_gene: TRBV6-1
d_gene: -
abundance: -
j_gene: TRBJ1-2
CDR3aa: CASSVSGWYGYTF
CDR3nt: TGTGCCAGCAGTGTTTCAGGGTGGTATGGCTACACCTTC

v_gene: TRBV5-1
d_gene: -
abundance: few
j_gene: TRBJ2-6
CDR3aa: CASTLSPGANVLTF
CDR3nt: TGCGCCAGCACCCTATCCCCTGGGGCCAACGTCCTGACTTTC

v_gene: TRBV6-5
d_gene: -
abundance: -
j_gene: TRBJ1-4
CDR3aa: CASSYGGSNEKLFF
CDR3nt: TGTGCCAGCAGTTACGGGGGGTCTAATGAAAAACTGTTTTTT

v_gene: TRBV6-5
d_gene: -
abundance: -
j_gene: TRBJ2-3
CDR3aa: CASSYSGADTQYF
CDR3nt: TGTGCCAGCAGTTACTCAGGGGCAGATACGCAGTATTTT

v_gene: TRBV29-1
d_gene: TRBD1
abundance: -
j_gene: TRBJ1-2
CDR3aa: CSVGTGLEGYTF
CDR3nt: TGCAGCGTTGGGACAGGGTTAGAGGGCTACACCTTC

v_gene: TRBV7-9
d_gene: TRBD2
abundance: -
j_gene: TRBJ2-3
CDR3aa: CASSLPGLEGQYF
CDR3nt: TGTGCCAGCAGCTTACCGGGACTAGAGGGGCAGTATTTT

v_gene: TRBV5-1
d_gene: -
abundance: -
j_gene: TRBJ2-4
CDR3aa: CASSLEGTSFKNIQYF
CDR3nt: TGCGCCAGCAGCTTGGAGGGGACTTCTTTCAAAAACATTCAGTACTTC

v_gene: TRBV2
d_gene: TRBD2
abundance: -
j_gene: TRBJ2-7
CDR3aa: CASSEAWTSGSVSYEQYF
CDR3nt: TGTGCCAGCAGTGAGGCTTGGACTAGCGGGAGTGTCTCCTACGAGCAGTACTTC

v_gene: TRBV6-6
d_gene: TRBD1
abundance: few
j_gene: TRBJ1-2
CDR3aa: CASSYSTGGNYGYTF
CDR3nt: TGTGCCAGCAGTTACTCCACAGGGGGGAACTATGGCTACACCTTC

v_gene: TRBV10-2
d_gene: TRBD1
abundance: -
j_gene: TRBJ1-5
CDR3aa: CASSDASGTGHNQPQHF
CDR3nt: TGCGCCAGCAGTGATGCATCCGGGACAGGGCACAATCAGCCCCAGCATTTT

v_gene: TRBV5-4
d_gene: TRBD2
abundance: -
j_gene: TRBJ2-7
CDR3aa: CASSWGLAGYEQYF
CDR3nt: TGTGCCAGCAGCTGGGGACTAGCGGGCTACGAGCAGTACTTC

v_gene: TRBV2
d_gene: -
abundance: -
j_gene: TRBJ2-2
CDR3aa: CASKRGSGNTGELFF
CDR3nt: TGTGCCAGCAAGAGGGGTAGCGGAAACACCGGGGAGCTGTTTTTT

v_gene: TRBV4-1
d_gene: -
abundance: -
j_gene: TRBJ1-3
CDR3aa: CASSPLAGNTIYF
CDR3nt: TGCGCCAGCAGCCCACTAGCAGGAAACACCATATATTTT